The text below deals with one TCR beta chain. What it binds is not known. V was shortened by 3 bases and J by 1 base, with 9 bases between the two germline ends. The CDR3 totals 14 residues. CDR1 and CDR2 (germline): SEHNR, FQNEAQ (reference sequence). The protocol was immunoSEQ multiplex PCR, while the TCRdb copy is restricted to in-frame clones and leaves out a portion. The repertoire holds approximately 20,000 clones, with about 90% as singletons. This sample was taken from a study of monozygotic twins with cystic fibrosis. Study-wide findings and caveats: Co-twins had the most similar V usage for 13 of 16 pairs, J for 8. Low clonality (median around 0.0095) suggested a mostly naive repertoire.

The specimen sequenced was blood. The chain combines TRBV7-9 with TRBJ1-1; a weak D match, TRBD1 (5 bases). This TCR derives from a girl under 10 years old with cystic fibrosis. CDR3 residues: CASSLQGRNTEAFF. The CDR3 DNA reads TGTGCCAGCAGCTTGCAGGGCCGGAACACTGAAGCTTTCTTT. The full variable domain, rest sourced from reference TRBV7-9 and TRBJ1-1, is DTGVSQNPRHKITKRGQNVTFRCDPISEHNRLYWYRQTLGQGPEFLTYFQNEAQLEKSRLLSDRFSAERPKGSFSTLEIQRTEQGDSAMYLCASSLQGRNTEAFFGQGTRLTVV.